This T cell receptor beta chain was retrieved from a study of OX40 agonist ivuxolimab in advanced cancers. Study details: Having had anti-PD-1, anti-PD-L1 or anti-CTLA-4 therapy before was allowed, and approximately 40% had some. General observations from the study: At 0.1 to 3.0 mg/kg, clonal expansion of CD4+ and CD8+ blood T cells had occurred by week 6. Average numbers of expanded clones were greater in CD8+ T cells than in CD4+.

Data came from immunoSEQ multiplex PCR; TCRdb stores just in-frame clones and leaves some out. The sample holds some 57,000 clones, about nine tenths seen once. Worth noting for this clone: Its antigen is still unknown.

Exclusion applied to patients with autoimmune disease history or systemic immunosuppression. Between the trimmed V and J ends, which lost 4 bases and 6 bases, there was a span of 15 bases. The CDR3 totals 14 residues. The germline CDR1 and CDR2 sequences are SGHAT and FQNNGV. The specimen was CD4+ or CD8+ T cells sorted from blood, collected in a trial of the OX40 agonist ivuxolimab. The sequence was obtained from an adult with an advanced solid tumor such as melanoma, head and neck, liver or kidney cancer. The J gene is TRBJ2-5, the V gene TRBV11-2, with D perhaps TRBD2 (6 bases). CDR3 loop: CASSSIQGGQTQYF. In DNA form, the CDR3 reads TGTGCCAGCAGCTCGATCCAGGGAGGTCAGACCCAGTACTTC.